The 26 T cell receptor beta chains presented below share a single source sample, sequenced in a study of response to subunit inactivated influenza vaccine. MiXCR was run by TCRdb on the RT-PCR reads, yielding one entry per CDR3 protein. The sample consists of about 540,000 distinct CDR3 sequences, 12% to 15% of them appearing once. The sample in question was PBMCs from blood, obtained approximately 13 days after vaccination. Receptor source: a man in his fifties or sixties who received an inactivated influenza vaccine.

This clonotype was seen a handful of times. The chain combines TRBV6-1 with TRBJ2-7, with 10 bases lining up with TRBD1. This CDR3 is built from 14 residues. After removal of 7 bases from V and 4 bases from J, the junction contained 7 bases not matched to a gene. Germline values: CDR1 MNHNS, CDR2 SASEGT. CDR3 in DNA: TGTGCCAGCATCCCGGGACAGGGGCCATACGAGCAGTACTTC. Its protein is CASIPGQGPYEQYF.

In this sample, this clonotype turned up a few times. This sequence joins TRBV20-1 and TRBJ2-7, with 8 positions matching TRBD1. The CDR3 consists of 14 residues. V was pared by 4 bases and J by 6 bases, with 11 bases of the junction left unmatched. Germline-derived CDR1 and CDR2 are DFQATT and SNEGSKA (reference sequence). This CDR3 reads CSAIGTGNWVEQYF. For the CDR3, the DNA is TGCAGTGCTATTGGGACAGGCAACTGGGTCGAGCAGTACTTC.

The sample holds a few counts of this clonotype. V is TRBV6-2 or TRBV6-3 and J is TRBJ2-6, with 7 bases lining up with TRBD2. The trim removed 6 bases at V and 2 bases at J, leaving 4 bases unmatched. Per germline, CDR1 MNHEY and CDR2 SVGEGT. The CDR3 loop spans 15 amino acids. The CDR3 loop is CASSPSGTGANVLTF. The CDR3 nucleotides read TGTGCCAGCAGCCCTAGCGGAACTGGGGCCAACGTCCTGACTTTC.

This clonotype came up a few times. The rearrangement links TRBV10-2 to TRBJ1-2, with D uncertain. V lost 0 bases to trimming and J lost 7 bases, with 12 bases between them. From germline, CDR1 is WSHSY and CDR2 SAAADI. This CDR3 comprises 14 residues. The CDR3 sequence is CASSESIGLSGYTF. CDR3 DNA: TGCGCCAGCAGTGAGTCGATCGGTCTAAGTGGCTACACCTTC.

V is TRBV20-1 and J is TRBJ2-5, with 8 bases identical to TRBD2. The germline gives CDR1 DFQATT, CDR2 SNEGSKA (reference sequence). The CDR3 runs to 14 residues. V was pared by 6 bases and J by 7 bases, with 13 bases of the junction left unmatched. The CDR3 loop reads CSARGSGRRVTQYF. CDR3 nucleotides: TGCAGTGCAAGGGGCAGCGGGAGACGAGTGACCCAGTACTTC.

Only a few counts were recorded for this clonotype. The CDR3 sequence: CSASPQERVSYNEQFF. The DNA of the CDR3 is TGCAGTGCTAGCCCCCAGGAGAGGGTCTCCTACAATGAGCAGTTCTTC. The J gene is TRBJ2-1, the V gene TRBV20-1; possible D gene TRBD2, 5 bases. Germline V lookup: CDR1 DFQATT, CDR2 SNEGSKA (reference sequence). CDR3 length: 16 amino acids. Trimming removed 3 bases from V and 0 bases from J, with 15 bases in between.

This clonotype was seen a handful of times. The V call is TRBV4-3, the J call TRBJ2-2, with D possibly being TRBD2 (5 bases). Germline CDR1 and CDR2: LGHNA and YSLEER. The CDR3 is made up of 14 amino acids. Trimming removed 1 base from V and 7 bases from J, with 10 bases in between. CDR3 amino acids: CASSQVDYNGELFF. The DNA of the CDR3 is TGCGCCAGCAGCCAAGTCGACTACAACGGGGAGCTGTTTTTT.

Written as DNA, the CDR3 is TGTGCCAGCAGTTTCTTTAACAGGGGGGCCGGCGGCTACACCTTC. This gives the protein CASSFFNRGAGGYTF. The rearrangement uses TRBV12-3 or TRBV12-4 and TRBJ1-2; 8 positions agree with TRBD1. Trimming cost V 3 bases and J 8 bases; bases outside gene matches: 11. There are 15 residues in the CDR3.

In its sample, this clonotype was seen a few times. The genes are TRBV5-1 and TRBJ2-5; D is unclear. This CDR3 spans 12 amino acids. V lost 7 bases and J 7 bases, leaving 14 bases between the germline ends. CDR1 is SGHRS and CDR2 is YFSETQ in the germline V gene. The CDR3 here is CASGVTDGTQYF. The CDR3 bases are TGCGCCAGCGGGGTGACTGACGGGACCCAGTACTTC.

The J gene is TRBJ1-5, the V gene TRBV5-5, with D perhaps matching TRBD1 (6 bases). This CDR3 has 14 residues. V dropped 0 bases and J dropped 5 bases, with 9 bases sitting between them. Germline V gives CDR1 SGHKS, CDR2 YYEKEE (reference sequence). CDR3 loop: CASSLERGYQPQHF. CDR3 DNA sequence: TGTGCCAGCAGCTTGGAAAGGGGGTATCAGCCCCAGCATTTT.

This chain connects TRBV4-1 to TRBJ1-5; possible D gene TRBD1, 5 bases. V lost 4 bases, J lost 4 bases, and 14 bases lay in between. CDR1 and CDR2 (germline): MGHRA, YSYEKL. The CDR3 is 15 amino acids. The CDR3 loop reads CASSPRVGGNQPQHF. CDR3 nucleotides: TGCGCCAGCAGCCCCCGGGTGGGGGGGAATCAGCCCCAGCATTTT.

The table lists this clonotype with a few counts. The chain combines TRBV10-3 with TRBJ2-6, with D hard to call. CDR3 size: 16 residues. Germline-derived CDR1 and CDR2 are ENHRY and SYGVKD. V lost 6 bases and J 0 bases, leaving 12 bases between the germline ends. CDR3 DNA sequence: TGTGCCATCAGACACCCCAGCAACTCTGGGGCCAACGTCCTGACTTTC. Residues: CAIRHPSNSGANVLTF.

This clonotype was seen only a few times. The chain employs TRBV3-1 and TRBJ1-2; the match to TRBD1 covers 7 bases. Germline V gene lookup returns CDR1 LGHDT and CDR2 YNNKEL (reference sequence). Trimming at V came to 5 bases and at J to 8 bases, leaving 5 bases not matched to a gene. The CDR3 is 12 amino acids. DNA for the CDR3: TGTGCCAGCAGCGTGACAGGGACGGGCTACACCTTC. It yields the protein CASSVTGTGYTF. Combining the CDR3 with reference TRBV3-1 and TRBJ1-2 gives the whole variable domain DTAVSQTPKYLVTQMGNDKSIKCEQNLGHDTMYWYKQDSKKFLKIMFSYNNKELIINETVPNRFSPKSPDKAHLNLHINSLELGDSAVYFCASSVTGTGYTFGSGTRLTVV.

The rearrangement links TRBV4-2 to TRBJ1-5; D unresolved. This CDR3 spans 14 amino acids. The V end lost 3 bases, the J end lost 4 bases, and 10 bases lay between the germline ends. CDR1 is LGHNA, CDR2 YNFKEQ, per germline. CDR3 sequence (DNA): TGTGCCAGCAGCCACTTGGACTCAAATCAGCCCCAGCATTTT. Residues: CASSHLDSNQPQHF.

This clonotype was counted only a few times. This chain uses TRBV7-2 with TRBJ2-1; D not certain. The CDR3 is 13 residues long. The germline V and J ends were trimmed by 3 bases and 8 bases, with 11 bases remaining between them. In germline, CDR1 is SGHTA, CDR2 FQGNSA. CDR3 sequence (DNA): TGTGCCAGCAGCTTTCTCAAGTGGTATGAGCAGTTCTTC. This sequence encodes CASSFLKWYEQFF.

This clonotype was picked up a small number of times. As DNA, the CDR3 is TGCAGCATTTGGACAAGCATGAACACTGAAGCTTTCTTT. Its translation is CSIWTSMNTEAFF. The chain uses TRBV29-1 and TRBJ1-1, with D tentatively TRBD1 (5 bases). V shed 8 bases and J shed 0 bases, with 13 bases lying between them. The CDR3 is 13 residues long. Germline loops: CDR1 SQVTM, CDR2 ANQGSEA. The whole variable domain, filled in from reference TRBV29-1 and TRBJ1-1, reads SAVISQKPSRDICQRGTSLTIQCQVDSQVTMMFWYRQQPGQSLTLIATANQGSEATYESGFVIDKFPISRPNLTFSTLTVSNMSPEDSSIYLCSIWTSMNTEAFFGQGTRLTVV.

The chain carries TRBV7-6 and TRBJ2-7; TRBD2 is a possible D gene (5 bases). The V gene's germline CDR1 is SGHVS and CDR2 FNYEAQ. V lost 6 bases, J lost 11 bases, and 23 bases lay in between. This CDR3 spans 14 amino acids. The CDR3, as DNA: TGTGCCAGCAGTCCTCTCGAGGGCAGCCTAACGAAGTACTTC. Residues: CASSPLEGSLTKYF. The variable domain in full, with the rest retrieved from reference TRBV7-6 and TRBJ2-7, is GAGVSQSPRYKVTKRGQDVALRCDPISGHVSLYWYRQALGQGPEFLTYFNYEAQQDKSGLPNDRFSAERPEGSISTLTIQRTEQRDSAMYRCASSPLEGSLTKYFGPGTRLTVT.

This chain links TRBV2 with TRBJ2-7, with D unresolved. Germline-derived CDR1 and CDR2 are SNHLY and FYNNEI. V lost 3 bases and J lost 3, with 12 bases in between. The CDR3 extends over 14 amino acids. The CDR3 region has the DNA TGTGCCAGCAGTGAGGGAAGGAACGGCTACGAGCAGTACTTC. The encoded protein is CASSEGRNGYEQYF.

Comment on this clonotype: An end of the junction does not agree with germline; a read error may underlie this. V gene TRBV6-1 combines with J gene TRBJ2-3; TRBD2 aligns across 8 bases. This CDR3 comprises 18 residues. CDR1 is MNHNS and CDR2 is SASEGT in the germline V gene. CDR3 protein: CAISEAGDGRGRTDTQYF. DNA for the CDR3: TGTGCCATCAGTGAAGCGGGGGATGGACGTGGACGCACAGATACGCAGTATTTT.

This chain uses TRBV5-6 with TRBJ2-1; 15 bases map to TRBD2. V was pared by 3 bases and J by 1 base, with 5 bases of the junction left unmatched. Germline V gene data show CDR1 as SGHDT and CDR2 as YYEEEE. The CDR3 is made up of 18 amino acids. DNA of the CDR3: TGTGCCAGCAGCTCAGGACTAGCGGGAGGGCGATCCTACAATGAGCAGTTCTTC. Protein: CASSSGLAGGRSYNEQFF.

There are a few counts of this clonotype. The V gene is TRBV20-1, the J gene TRBJ1-5; D might be TRBD1 (6 bases). Germline values: CDR1 DFQATT, CDR2 SNEGSKA (reference sequence). V was trimmed by 6 bases and J by 7 bases, leaving 16 bases between them. The length of the CDR3 is 13 residues. CDR3 loop: CSARTAPNQPQHF. As DNA, the CDR3 is TGCAGTGCAAGGACAGCACCCAACCAGCCCCAGCATTTT.

The rearrangement links TRBV5-1 to TRBJ2-5, with 9 bases identical to TRBD1. The CDR3 is 14 residues long. With V trimmed by 3 bases and J by 5 bases, 5 bases remained unmatched. Germline V gene sequence: CDR1 SGHRS, CDR2 YFSETQ. CDR3: CASSSDRGAETQYF. For the CDR3, the DNA is TGCGCCAGCAGCTCGGACAGGGGTGCTGAGACCCAGTACTTC.

V usage is TRBV20-1 and J usage is TRBJ2-3, with D perhaps TRBD2 (5 bases). V was pared by 1 base and J by 2 bases, with 13 bases between. Germline-derived CDR1 and CDR2 are DFQATT and SNEGSKA (reference sequence). The CDR3 is made up of 15 amino acids. The CDR3 DNA sequence: TGCAGTGCTAGAGGTCTTAGCGAGATCACAGATACGCAGTATTTT. This sequence encodes CSARGLSEITDTQYF.

This clonotype was seen at least ten times. This chain uses TRBV12-3 or TRBV12-4 with TRBJ2-3, with D possibly matching TRBD2 (6 bases). V was clipped by 6 bases and J by 5 bases, with 18 bases between them. The CDR3 loop spans 15 amino acids. CDR3 bases: TGTGCCAGCAGCCTTTCCGGACTATCCTTAGATACGCAGTATTTT. Residues: CASSLSGLSLDTQYF.

The rearrangement links TRBV24-1 to TRBJ2-4; D may be TRBD2 (5 bases). This CDR3 region has 14 residues. The ends were cut back, 4 bases at V and 6 bases at J, with 12 bases in the middle. The V gene's germline CDR1 is KGHDR and CDR2 SFDVKD. DNA of the CDR3: TGTGCCACCAGTGAGCCGGGGTCGGGAAACATTCAGTACTTC. It encodes CATSEPGSGNIQYF.

The chain combines TRBV28 with TRBJ2-3, with TRBD2 identical over 9 bases. This CDR3 has 14 residues. Germline CDR1 is MDHEN and CDR2 is SYDVKM. Losses at the gene ends were 7 bases for V and 7 bases for J; bases not matched to a gene: 9. Here the CDR3 DNA reads TGTGCCAGCACCCCCGGGACTAGCATGTATACGCAGTATTTT. Its translation is CASTPGTSMYTQYF.